This T cell receptor beta chain was recovered during a study of immune heterogeneity within non-small cell lung tumors. Study overall: Of the tumors, several were squamous cell, around 9 non-squamous, and 1 not otherwise specified.

Per germline, CDR1 WSHSY and CDR2 SAAADI. The V gene end was trimmed by 6 bases and the J gene end by 4 bases; junction bases not matched to a gene: 6. The CDR3 has 17 residues. In its sample, this clonotype was seen many times. The antigen is undetermined. Study-wide findings and caveats: Identical dominant CDR3 beta clonotypes showed recurrence across tumor sites within a patient, and site-unique high-frequency clones were also present. Local tumor mutational burden and local T-cell repertoire clonality showed a moderate significant correlation, R 0.3 to 0.4.

Multiplex PCR amplified TCR beta CDR3 with 32 V and 13 J primers. TCRdb reprocessed the multiplex PCR reads via MiXCR and lists one record per CDR3 protein. The profile shows over 30,000 distinct CDR3 sequences, under 35% of them singletons. Template input was genomic DNA from bulk tumor (roughly 630 ng per sample). Biopsy collection occurred during surgery, with several far-apart biopsies per primary tumor. Enrolled individuals presented with untreated, newly diagnosed non-small cell lung cancer and received curative surgery. A total of approximately 16 patients with newly diagnosed non-small cell lung cancer, all of whom were undergoing surgery with curative intent, made up the donors.

The V gene is TRBV10-2, the J gene TRBJ2-2, with 15 bases lining up with TRBD2. This sequence originates from a man aged 35 to 55 with non-small cell lung cancer. The sequencing sample was made of lung tumor tissue. CDR3 region: CASRGGLAGGGTGELFF. The CDR3 DNA is TGCGCCAGCAGGGGTGGACTAGCGGGAGGGGGCACCGGGGAGCTGTTTTTT.